The 30 T cell receptor beta chains in this list originate from one sample, sequenced in a study of beta chain features in type 1 diabetes. General study points: Patients with Type 1 diabetes showed moderately but significantly shorter TCRB CDR3s in all four CD4+ subsets.

Their recognized antigens are unknown. Every isolated RNA sample was fully reverse transcribed, so sequencing captured expressed TCRB transcripts. TCRdb's copy holds only in-frame clones and misses some; the assay was immunoSEQ multiplex PCR. The table has roughly 300,000 clones, about a tenth seen once. Sequencing was done on a sample of central memory CD4+ T cells from blood. These receptors all stem from a man under 40 with type 1 diabetes.

This clone was counted between two and nine times. At one end, the junction sequence differs from germline, possibly due to a read error. CDR3 DNA: TGTGCCAGCAGTGTCACGCCGGGCCTTCGGAACTTC. Translating it yields CASSVTPGLRNF. The chain uses TRBV2 and TRBJ2-4; D is undetermined. This CDR3 has 12 amino acids. CDR1 is SNHLY, CDR2 FYNNEI, per germline.

DNA for the CDR3: TGTGCCAGCAGCTTAGATTCTTTCGGGGAAAAACTGTTTTTT. Amino acids: CASSLDSFGEKLFF. V and J are TRBV11-2 and TRBJ1-4, with D hard to call. Germline V gives CDR1 SGHAT, CDR2 FQNNGV. The CDR3 contains 14 residues. The V gene lost 0 bases and the J gene lost 8 bases, with 10 bases spanning the gap.

This clone was recorded a few times. The chain is built from TRBV6-1 and TRBJ1-6; no firm D call. V was trimmed by 7 bases and J by 8 bases, leaving 15 bases between them. The germline V gene encodes CDR1 MNHNS and CDR2 SASEGT. This CDR3 is built from 14 residues. CDR3 in amino acids: CASTRGGVDSPLHF. The CDR3 coding sequence is TGTGCCAGCACCCGAGGAGGTGTGGATTCACCCCTCCACTTT.

This clone was seen more than once but under ten times. The chain combines TRBV6-1 with TRBJ2-5; D is perhaps TRBD1 (6 bases). V lost 8 bases, J lost 2 bases, and 18 bases lay in between. CDR1 is MNHNS and CDR2 is SASEGT in the germline V gene. The CDR3 extends over 15 amino acids. The CDR3 bases are TGTGCCAGCCGCACGTCTACAGGGAAGCAAGAGACCCAGTACTTC. Translated: CASRTSTGKQETQYF.

In its sample, this clone was seen a few times. The chain links TRBV7-9 to TRBJ2-3; D unclear. The germline V gene has CDR1 SEHNR and CDR2 FQNEAQ (reference sequence). V lost 5 bases to trimming and J lost 2 bases, with 11 bases between them. The CDR3 has 14 amino acids. The CDR3 DNA is TGTGCCAGCAGCCCAGACTCCAACACAGATACGCAGTATTTT. The encoded protein is CASSPDSNTDTQYF.

This chain links TRBV18 with TRBJ1-1; no reliable D call. There are 16 residues in the CDR3. The germline V gene has CDR1 KGHSH and CDR2 LQKENI. V was pared by 3 bases and J by 1 base, with 15 bases between. CDR3 protein: CASSPMTGEGNTEAFF. In DNA, the CDR3 is TGTGCCAGCTCACCGATGACGGGAGAAGGGAACACTGAAGCTTTCTTT. Based on the CDR3 plus reference TRBV18 and TRBJ1-1, the full variable domain is NAGVMQNPRHLVRRRGQEARLRCSPMKGHSHVYWYRQLPEEGLKFMVYLQKENIIDESGMPKERFSAEFPKEGPSILRIQQVVRGDSAAYFCASSPMTGEGNTEAFFGQGTRLTVV.

This clone was counted between two and nine times. This chain uses TRBV18 with TRBJ2-2; D unresolved. The V gene lost 2 bases and the J gene lost 5 bases, with 12 bases spanning the gap. This CDR3 has 15 amino acids. CDR1 and CDR2 from the germline V gene are KGHSH and LQKENI. In nucleotides, the CDR3 is TGTGCCAGCTCACCAGTCGCAGAGAGGACCGGGGAGCTGTTTTTT. This translates into CASSPVAERTGELFF.

Details on this clone: This CDR3 is also generated by other DNA sequences in the sample. The chain employs TRBV2 and TRBJ2-5, with D unclear. Germline CDR1 reads SNHLY; CDR2 reads FYNNEI. Trimming stripped 0 bases from V and 5 bases from J, with 1 base between. This CDR3 has 11 residues. CDR3 DNA sequence: TGTGCCAGCAGTGAAGCGGAGACCCAGTACTTC. This codes for CASSEAETQYF.

This clone turned up a few times. As DNA, the CDR3 is TGTGCCAGCAGTGAATACGGGGGATATCAGCCCCAGCATTTT. Protein sequence: CASSEYGGYQPQHF. This chain connects TRBV25-1 to TRBJ1-5, with a tentative D call TRBD1 (5 bases). Trimming stripped 0 bases from V and 5 bases from J, with 8 bases between. Germline V CDR1 and CDR2: MGHDK, SYGVNS. The CDR3 covers 14 residues.

In the case of this clone: The junction differs from germline at one of its ends, possibly a read error. This chain uses TRBV13 with TRBJ1-5; D is possibly TRBD1 (5 bases). This CDR3 is 15 amino acids long. Germline lookup yields CDR1 PRHDT and CDR2 FYEKMQ (reference sequence). CDR3 amino acids: CASSQDRGTSQPQHF. The DNA for the CDR3 is TGCGCCAGCAGCCAAGATCGTGGGACGTCCCAGCCCCAGCATTTT.

The CDR3 region is CASSVSLGTDTQYF. The CDR3 DNA reads as TGTGCCAGCAGCGTCTCGCTGGGGACAGATACGCAGTATTTT. The J gene is TRBJ2-3, the V gene TRBV9; D remains unclear. Germline CDR1 reads SGDLS; CDR2 reads YYNGEE. Trimming took off 2 bases at V and 3 bases at J, with 10 bases between the two ends. The CDR3 is 14 residues long.

The J gene is TRBJ2-5, the V gene TRBV30; no definite D call. The J call may be incorrect, as the DNA end agrees better with TRBJ2-7. The germline V gene has CDR1 GTSNPN and CDR2 SVGIG (reference sequence). CDR3 size: 13 residues. CDR3 DNA: TGTGCCTGGAGGTCGGCTCTACTCTACGAGCAGTACTTC. Translating it yields CAWRSALLYEQYF.

This chain connects TRBV12-5 to TRBJ2-3, with D perhaps TRBD1 (7 bases). Germline V gene sequence: CDR1 LGHNT, CDR2 FRNRAP. The V end lost 3 bases, the J end lost 6 bases, and 19 bases lay between the germline ends. This CDR3 region has 16 residues. DNA for the CDR3: TGTGCTAGTGGTTTAGGTGGAGGGACAGAGGGGGATACGCAGTATTTT. Translating gives CASGLGGGTEGDTQYF.

The chain is built from TRBV19 and TRBJ2-3; a possible D gene is TRBD2 (6 bases). V lost 7 bases to trimming and J lost 3 bases, with 8 bases between them. The CDR3 spans 12 residues. The germline V gene encodes CDR1 LNHDA and CDR2 SQIVND (reference sequence). CDR3 nucleotides: TGTGCCAGTAAACGGGGGACAGATACGCAGTATTTT. This translates into CASKRGTDTQYF.

This clone was counted only a few times. The chain joins TRBV7-2 to TRBJ2-3; D is undetermined. V was trimmed by 1 base and J by 3 bases, leaving 8 bases between them. This CDR3 region has 14 residues. The germline V gene encodes CDR1 SGHTA and CDR2 FQGNSA. In DNA form, the CDR3 reads TGTGCCAGCAGCTTAGGAGTTCAGACAGATACGCAGTATTTT. Translating gives CASSLGVQTDTQYF.

This chain connects TRBV7-2 to TRBJ2-3; the D gene is possibly TRBD2 (5 bases). Germline values: CDR1 SGHTA, CDR2 FQGNSA. There are 14 residues in the CDR3. V lost 3 bases and J 7 bases, leaving 14 bases between the germline ends. This CDR3 reads CASSFSGVENTQYF. The CDR3 nucleotides read TGTGCCAGCAGCTTCTCCGGGGTGGAGAATACGCAGTATTTT.

The chain has TRBV29-1 and TRBJ1-1, with D hard to call. The CDR3 sequence is 11 residues long. V was clipped by 6 bases and J by 4 bases, with 9 bases between them. The germline gives CDR1 SQVTM, CDR2 ANQGSEA. CDR3 bases: TGCAGCGTCCGGGGAGGCACTGAAGCTTTCTTT. Its protein is CSVRGGTEAFF.

The V and J genes are TRBV25-1 and TRBJ2-3; no firm D call. This CDR3 contains 13 residues. In germline, CDR1 is MGHDK, CDR2 SYGVNS. V was trimmed by 1 base and J by 5 bases, leaving 7 bases between them. CDR3 in amino acids: CASSESGRDTQYF. DNA of the CDR3: TGTGCCAGCAGTGAATCAGGCAGAGATACGCAGTATTTT.

This chain uses TRBV11-2 with TRBJ2-7; TRBD1 or TRBD2 may be the D gene (5 bases each). This CDR3 comprises 15 residues. Trimming pared 0 bases from V and 2 bases from J, leaving 11 bases between. CDR1 and CDR2 (germline): SGHAT, FQNNGV. For the CDR3, the DNA is TGTGCCAGCAGCTTAGATGGGACGGAAACCTACGAGCAGTACTTC. Encoded protein: CASSLDGTETYEQYF.

The rearrangement joins TRBV19 to TRBJ2-7, with D possibly being TRBD1 (5 bases). V was clipped by 5 bases and J by 1 base, with 15 bases between them. The CDR3 has 15 residues. Germline V gene data show CDR1 as LNHDA and CDR2 as SQIVND (reference sequence). The CDR3 loop is CASSPQRGASYEQYF. The CDR3 DNA is TGTGCCAGTAGTCCGCAAAGGGGCGCTTCCTACGAGCAGTACTTC.

CDR3 sequence (DNA): TGTGCCAGCCGGCCGTCAGGGGAGAATTCACCCCTCCACTTT. Translated, it gives CASRPSGENSPLHF. The V and J genes are TRBV28 and TRBJ1-6; a possible D gene is TRBD1 (6 bases). Germline loops: CDR1 MDHEN, CDR2 SYDVKM. V was cut by 8 bases and J by 7 bases, with 15 bases left in between. CDR3 length equals 14 residues.

This rearrangement joins TRBV7-9 to TRBJ2-5; 10 bases agree with TRBD2. The CDR3 contains 16 residues. The V gene end was trimmed by 4 bases and the J gene end by 5 bases; junction bases not matched to a gene: 10. The germline V gene has CDR1 SEHNR and CDR2 FQNEAQ (reference sequence). In nucleotides, the CDR3 is TGTGCCAGCAGCTCCCCGTCTAGCGGGGGCGGGGAGACCCAGTACTTC. It specifies CASSSPSSGGGETQYF.

The chain combines TRBV27 with TRBJ1-2; 8 bases are a match to TRBD1. CDR3 length equals 14 residues. V shed 5 bases and J 4 bases; nucleotides not matched to a gene: 6. Germline CDR1 and CDR2: MNHEY and SMNVEV (reference sequence). CDR3 sequence (DNA): TGTGCCAGCAGTGTGACAGGGGACGGCTATGGCTACACCTTC. Protein product: CASSVTGDGYGYTF.

This clone was found many times. The CDR3 protein is CASSLYTEAFF. The CDR3 DNA is TGTGCCAGCAGTCTATACACTGAAGCTTTCTTT. The rearrangement links TRBV27 to TRBJ1-1; no definite D call. This CDR3 spans 11 amino acids. V dropped 5 bases and J dropped 3 bases, with 4 bases sitting between them. Germline V gives CDR1 MNHEY, CDR2 SMNVEV (reference sequence).

This clone appeared a few times. The chain is built from TRBV2 and TRBJ2-7; D remains ambiguous. V lost 4 bases to trimming and J lost 5 bases, with 6 bases between them. CDR1 and CDR2 from the germline V gene are SNHLY and FYNNEI. CDR3 length: 11 residues. CDR3 sequence: CASSAVDEQYF. The CDR3 nucleotides read TGTGCCAGCAGTGCCGTTGACGAGCAGTACTTC. The whole variable domain, filled in from reference TRBV2 and TRBJ2-7, reads EPEVTQTPSHQVTQMGQEVILRCVPISNHLYFYWYRQILGQKVEFLVSFYNNEISEKSEIFDDQFSVERPDGSNFTLKIRSTKLEDSAMYFCASSAVDEQYFGPGTRLTVT.

This clone occurred a few times. The chain carries TRBV5-1 and TRBJ2-7; D may be TRBD1 or TRBD2 (5 bases each). V was cut by 3 bases and J by 2 bases, with 15 bases left in between. CDR1 and CDR2 from the germline V gene are SGHRS and YFSETQ. The CDR3 sequence is 15 residues long. In nucleotides, the CDR3 is TGCGCCAGCAGCTCAGGGACGGTTCAACCCTACGAGCAGTACTTC. Its translation: CASSSGTVQPYEQYF.

Worth noting for this clone: Other DNA variants within this sample encode the same CDR3. The rearrangement links TRBV29-1 to TRBJ1-1; 10 bases are a match to TRBD1. Germline values: CDR1 SQVTM, CDR2 ANQGSEA. J was trimmed by 3 bases and V by 1 base; bases with no gene match: 5. This CDR3 is built from 15 residues. The CDR3 region has the DNA TGCAGCGTTGAAGGGACAGGGGGGGCGGACACTGAAGCTTTCTTT. Translation gives CSVEGTGGADTEAFF. The variable domain in full, completed from reference TRBV29-1 and TRBJ1-1, reads SAVISQKPSRDICQRGTSLTIQCQVDSQVTMMFWYRQQPGQSLTLIATANQGSEATYESGFVIDKFPISRPNLTFSTLTVSNMSPEDSSIYLCSVEGTGGADTEAFFGQGTRLTVV.

This clone has just a few counts. The V gene is TRBV7-2, the J gene TRBJ2-7, with D unclear. The CDR3 is made up of 12 amino acids. V shed 1 base and J shed 5 bases, with 6 bases lying between them. CDR1 is SGHTA and CDR2 is FQGNSA in the germline V gene. CDR3 DNA sequence: TGTGCCAGCAGCTTAGATAGCAACGAGCAGTACTTC. Translating gives CASSLDSNEQYF.

This clone occurred a few times. The CDR3 loop reads CATAIQGEAGYGYTF. CDR3 DNA: TGTGCCACCGCCATCCAGGGAGAGGCGGGCTATGGCTACACCTTC. This chain uses TRBV6-5 with TRBJ1-2, with D perhaps TRBD1 (5 bases). CDR3 length equals 15 residues. V shed 10 bases and J shed 4 bases, with 22 bases lying between them. CDR1 is MNHEY, CDR2 SVGAGI, per germline.

The chain has TRBV18 and TRBJ2-5; 7 positions match TRBD1. Trimming at V came to 4 bases and at J to 1 base, leaving 15 bases not matched to a gene. The CDR3 is 18 residues long. Germline assignment: CDR1 KGHSH and CDR2 LQKENI. The CDR3, as DNA: TGTGCCAGCTCACAGACTCCAATTCTGAGGGGGCCCCAAGAGACCCAGTACTTC. It translates to CASSQTPILRGPQETQYF.